These 7 T cell receptor beta chains share one sample of origin, sequenced in a study of T cell clonotyping in hematopoietic cell transplantation. The sample's time point: recipient sample about 28 days before transplant, after cytoreduction. The protocol was immunoSEQ multiplex PCR, while the TCRdb copy is restricted to in-frame clones and leaves out a portion. The sample holds around 26,000 clones; 82% are singletons and the top ten take around 1.9%. The source material was peripheral blood mononuclear cells, sampled before stem cell transplant. The receptors originated from a man aged 35 to 55 with acute myeloid leukemia. Some clones in this sample may be carry-over from other donors' samples.

The V gene is TRBV30, the J gene TRBJ1-1; TRBD1 might be the D (5 bases). This CDR3 has 12 residues. V lost 6 bases to trimming and J lost 3 bases, with 11 bases between them. CDR1 and CDR2 from the germline V gene are GTSNPN and SVGIG (reference sequence). CDR3 in DNA: TGTGCCTGTACCAGGGTGGACACTGAAGCTTTCTTT. This encodes CACTRVDTEAFF.

This clone was seen more than once but under ten times. V and J are TRBV6-1 and TRBJ1-2; TRBD1 matches 9 bases. After removal of 3 bases from V and 8 bases from J, the junction contained 4 bases not matched to a gene. Germline CDR1 and CDR2: MNHNS and SASEGT. The CDR3 is 13 amino acids. The CDR3 sequence: CASSERTGAGYTF. CDR3 sequence (DNA): TGTGCCAGCAGTGAGAGGACAGGGGCGGGCTACACCTTC.

This clone was detected only a few times. J is TRBJ1-2 and V is TRBV5-1, with D perhaps TRBD1 (5 bases). CDR1 is SGHRS, CDR2 YFSETQ, per germline. V lost 0 bases to trimming and J lost 8 bases, with 14 bases between them. The CDR3 extends over 14 amino acids. The DNA of the CDR3 is TGCGCCAGCAGCTTGGAAGGCAGGGCATGGGGCTACACCTTC. Encoded protein: CASSLEGRAWGYTF.

The rearrangement uses TRBV11-3 and TRBJ1-2, with 8 nucleotides matching TRBD1. V dropped 1 base and J dropped 6; count of bases not matched to a gene: 10. Germline-derived CDR1 and CDR2 are SGHNT and YENEEA. The CDR3 runs to 16 residues. The CDR3 reads CASSLGRDRQRNGYTF. CDR3 in DNA: TGTGCCAGCAGCTTAGGTAGGGACAGGCAAAGGAATGGCTACACCTTC. Full variable domain (remainder filled in from reference TRBV11-3 and TRBJ1-2): EAGVVQSPRYKIIEKKQPVAFWCNPISGHNTLYWYLQNLGQGPELLIRYENEEAVDDSQLPKDRFSAERLKGVDSTLKIQPAELGDSAVYLCASSLGRDRQRNGYTFGSGTRLTVV.

This chain joins TRBV5-1 and TRBJ2-7, with TRBD1 identical over 8 bases. The V and J ends lost 4 bases and 12 bases, in that order; junction bases with no gene match: 6. Germline lookup yields CDR1 SGHRS and CDR2 YFSETQ. CDR3 length: 11 residues. CDR3 loop: CASSHGQGSYF. The CDR3 DNA reads as TGCGCCAGCAGCCACGGACAGGGTTCGTACTTC.

This clone has more than one count but fewer than ten. V gene TRBV7-6 combines with J gene TRBJ1-2; D perhaps matches TRBD1 (5 bases). CDR3 length: 17 residues. Germline V gene data show CDR1 as SGHVS and CDR2 as FNYEAQ. V was cut by 0 bases and J by 6 bases, with 20 bases left in between. This CDR3 is CASSLAPPAGRLNGYTF. The DNA for the CDR3 is TGTGCCAGCAGCTTAGCTCCTCCGGCAGGGAGGTTGAATGGCTACACCTTC.

The V gene is TRBV7-9, the J gene TRBJ2-3; D gene unclear. This CDR3 region has 15 residues. The V gene lost 5 bases and the J gene lost 3 bases, with 15 bases spanning the gap. The V gene's germline CDR1 is SEHNR and CDR2 FQNEAQ (reference sequence). The DNA for the CDR3 is TGTGCCAGCAGCACATACTCTAAGCTTACAGATACGCAGTATTTT. Protein sequence: CASSTYSKLTDTQYF.